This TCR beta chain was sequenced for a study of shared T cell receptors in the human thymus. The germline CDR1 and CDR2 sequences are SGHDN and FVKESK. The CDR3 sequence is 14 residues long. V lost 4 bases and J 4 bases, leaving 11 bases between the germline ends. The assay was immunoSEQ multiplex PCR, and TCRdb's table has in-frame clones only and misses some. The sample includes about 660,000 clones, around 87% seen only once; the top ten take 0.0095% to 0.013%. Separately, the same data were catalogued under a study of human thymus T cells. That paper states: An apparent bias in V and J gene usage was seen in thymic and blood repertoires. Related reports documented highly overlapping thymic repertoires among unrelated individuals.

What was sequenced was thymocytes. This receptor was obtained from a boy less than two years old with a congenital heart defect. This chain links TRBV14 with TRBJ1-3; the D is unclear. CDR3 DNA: TGTGCCAGCAGCCGGGAGCTATCGGGAAACACCATATATTTT. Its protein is CASSRELSGNTIYF.